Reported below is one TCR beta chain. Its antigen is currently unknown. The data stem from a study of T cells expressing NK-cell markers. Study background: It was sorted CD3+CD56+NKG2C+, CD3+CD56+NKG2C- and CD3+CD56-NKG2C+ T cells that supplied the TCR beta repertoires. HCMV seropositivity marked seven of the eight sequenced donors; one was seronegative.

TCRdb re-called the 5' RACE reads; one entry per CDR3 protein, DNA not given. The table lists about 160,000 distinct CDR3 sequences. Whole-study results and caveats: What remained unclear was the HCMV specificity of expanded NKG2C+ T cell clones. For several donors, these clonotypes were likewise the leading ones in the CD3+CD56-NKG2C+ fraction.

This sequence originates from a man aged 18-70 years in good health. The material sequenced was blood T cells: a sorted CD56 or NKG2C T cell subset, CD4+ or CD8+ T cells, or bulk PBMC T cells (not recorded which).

The CDR3 here is CATSRLTSGGPSGELFF. This chain connects TRBV15 to TRBJ2-2; TCRdb's assignment of TRBD2 cannot be checked, as there is no DNA. The V gene's germline CDR1 is LNHNV and CDR2 YYDKDF (reference sequence). The CDR3 covers 17 residues.